Shown below are 10 T cell receptor beta chains from a single sample sequenced in a study of cytomegalovirus exposure and HLA in healthy donors. Vbeta (60) and Jbeta (13) primers were used in the PCR. This table comes from immunoSEQ multiplex PCR, and its TCRdb copy is limited to in-frame clones, with some not included. Here the sample spans under 150,000 clones, approximately 82% being singletons. The specimen was PBMCs. The receptors were sampled from a man between 25 and 39 years old in good health and CMV-seropositive.

This chain connects TRBV28 to TRBJ2-5; 7 nucleotides align to TRBD2. The CDR3 is 14 amino acids. After removal of 7 bases from V and 4 bases from J, the junction contained 9 bases not matched to a gene. Germline values: CDR1 MDHEN, CDR2 SYDVKM. CDR3 amino acids: CASTSGRGRETQYF. The CDR3 coding sequence is TGTGCCAGCACCTCTGGGCGGGGGAGAGAGACCCAGTACTTC.

This clone was counted a few times. The gene calls are TRBV2 and TRBJ2-3; D may be TRBD2 (5 bases). The CDR3 covers 15 residues. Germline-derived CDR1 and CDR2 are SNHLY and FYNNEI. V was shortened by 5 bases and J by 1 base, with 13 bases between the two germline ends. The CDR3 DNA sequence: TGTGCCAGCAGTTCCGGGGTGACCCGCACAGATACGCAGTATTTT. This codes for CASSSGVTRTDTQYF.

The chain has TRBV5-6 and TRBJ1-4; D is undetermined. The CDR3 is made up of 13 amino acids. Germline CDR1 is SGHDT and CDR2 is YYEEEE. V lost 0 bases and J lost 8, with 8 bases in between. CDR3 amino acids: CASSLVTREKLFF. DNA for the CDR3: TGTGCCAGCAGCTTGGTTACTCGGGAAAAACTGTTTTTT. The full variable domain, with the rest looked up from reference TRBV5-6 and TRBJ1-4, is DAGVTQSPTHLIKTRGQQVTLRCSPKSGHDTVSWYQQALGQGPQFIFQYYEEEERQRGNFPDRFSGHQFPNYSSELNVNALLLGDSALYLCASSLVTREKLFFGSGTQLSVL.

The rearrangement links TRBV2 to TRBJ2-5; D call uncertain. Gene TRBJ2-7 matches the end of the DNA better, so the J call may be wrong. The CDR3 extends over 14 amino acids. From germline, CDR1 is SNHLY and CDR2 FYNNEI. The chain's CDR3 is CASRRGQTFYEQYF. The CDR3 DNA follows: TGTGCCAGCAGGAGAGGCCAGACTTTCTACGAGCAGTACTTC.

The chain uses TRBV9 and TRBJ2-5; D gene ambiguous. Germline lookup yields CDR1 SGDLS and CDR2 YYNGEE. V was cut by 0 bases and J by 0 bases, with 12 bases left in between. The length of the CDR3 is 16 residues. In DNA form, the CDR3 reads TGTGCCAGCAGCGTAGGTTCAGGCATGTACCAAGAGACCCAGTACTTC. Its protein is CASSVGSGMYQETQYF.

The chain links TRBV27 to TRBJ2-3; TRBD1 aligns across 7 bases. Losses at the gene ends were 3 bases for V and 1 base for J; bases not matched to a gene: 7. CDR1 and CDR2 (germline): MNHEY, SMNVEV (reference sequence). This CDR3 is built from 16 residues. CDR3 nucleotides: TGTGCCAGCAGTTTGAACCTCGGACAGGGCACAGATACGCAGTATTTT. It yields the protein CASSLNLGQGTDTQYF.

The chain is built from TRBV5-6 and TRBJ1-5, with 7 bases aligning to TRBD1. Germline V gene data show CDR1 as SGHDT and CDR2 as YYEEEE. The V and J ends lost 3 bases and 7 bases, in that order; junction bases with no gene match: 4. The CDR3 spans 13 residues. The CDR3 is CASSWTGEQPQHF. The DNA for the CDR3 is TGTGCCAGCAGCTGGACAGGCGAGCAGCCCCAGCATTTT.

This clone was found a few times. This chain uses TRBV19 with TRBJ1-5, with D possibly matching TRBD1 (5 bases). Looked up from germline, CDR1 is LNHDA and CDR2 is SQIVND (reference sequence). There are 14 residues in the CDR3. The V and J ends lost 6 bases and 5 bases respectively, with 14 bases between them. The CDR3 is CASRPRQNHQPQHF. The CDR3 DNA reads TGTGCCAGTAGACCCAGACAGAATCATCAGCCCCAGCATTTT.

This clone was picked up many times. The chain is built from TRBV6-4 and TRBJ2-1, with D perhaps matching TRBD1 (5 bases). The CDR3 spans 13 residues. CDR1 is MRHNA and CDR2 is SNTAGT in the germline V gene. The V and J ends lost 3 bases and 5 bases respectively, with 8 bases between them. The CDR3 reads CASSEGENNEQFF. For the CDR3, the DNA is TGTGCCAGCAGTGAAGGGGAAAACAATGAGCAGTTCTTC.

V gene TRBV5-1 combines with J gene TRBJ1-1; 7 bases line up with TRBD1. The CDR3 is made up of 18 amino acids. Germline V gene sequence: CDR1 SGHRS, CDR2 YFSETQ. The ends lost 4 bases at V and 0 bases at J; junction bases unmatched: 15. CDR3 amino acids: CASSPWPRQGTMNTEAFF. The CDR3 coding sequence is TGCGCCAGCAGCCCCTGGCCCCGACAGGGAACTATGAACACTGAAGCTTTCTTT.